This T cell receptor (beta chain) emerged from a study of cytomegalovirus exposure and HLA in healthy donors. Study at large: Among about 179 million T cells, an earlier analysis found roughly 100 million unique TCR beta sequences. Regarding the study as a whole: Researchers reported in a later analysis that common viral pathogens appeared linked to several top clusters.

Germline V gives CDR1 SGHNT, CDR2 YENEEA. V gave up 5 bases and J gave up 1 base, with 20 bases separating them. The CDR3 spans 18 residues. Worth noting for this clone: What it binds is not known.

With 60 Vbeta and 13 Jbeta primers, the PCR was carried out. The protocol was immunoSEQ multiplex PCR, while the TCRdb copy is restricted to in-frame clones and leaves out a portion. This sample's table reports approximately 120,000 clones. This receptor was identified in a woman aged 55-69 years in good health and CMV-seronegative. The chain combines TRBV11-3 with TRBJ2-2, with D possibly being TRBD1 (5 bases). Sample: PBMCs. CDR3 coding DNA: TGTGCCAGCAGCCGAAACTCTCGACAGCTTAGGAACACCGGGGAGCTGTTTTTT. Translated, it gives CASSRNSRQLRNTGELFF.